Following are 3 T cell receptor beta chains from one sample sequenced in a study of T cells in Graves' hyperthyroidism and ophthalmopathy. Template material for amplifying TCR beta CDR3 regions consisted of RNA transcripts. First-round RT-PCR targeting the TCR CDR3 was performed with the HTBI primer set. TCRdb redid the calling of the multiplex PCR reads with MiXCR, one entry per CDR3 protein. The data contain roughly 300,000 distinct CDR3 sequences, about 20% of them singletons. Input material: blood. The receptors stem from a woman between 50 and 59 years old with Graves' hyperthyroidism.

The rearrangement uses TRBV2 and TRBJ1-5, with D possibly matching TRBD1 (6 bases). The V end was cut by 9 bases, the J end by 5 bases, with 8 bases between. The CDR3 covers 11 residues. CDR1 and CDR2 (germline): SNHLY, FYNNEI. CDR3 sequence reads: CARDSYQPQHF. CDR3 sequence (DNA): TGTGCCAGGGACAGCTATCAGCCCCAGCATTTT.

This rearrangement joins TRBV20-1 to TRBJ2-1, with 9 nucleotides matching TRBD1. Germline V CDR1 and CDR2: DFQATT, SNEGSKA (reference sequence). This CDR3 spans 14 amino acids. Unmatched junction bases numbered 7, after V lost 6 bases and J lost 4 bases. The CDR3 DNA sequence: TGCAGTGCCCGGGACAGGGCTTCATACAATGAGCAGTTCTTC. This gives the protein CSARDRASYNEQFF.

This clonotype was recorded many times. The chain employs TRBV11-2 and TRBJ2-7; D possibly corresponds to TRBD2 (6 bases). Germline CDR1 reads SGHAT; CDR2 reads FQNNGV. This CDR3 contains 15 residues. V shed 4 bases and J shed 0 bases, with 13 bases lying between them. Here the CDR3 DNA reads TGTGCCAGCAGCTCCTCGAGCGGGCTCTCCTACGAGCAGTACGTC. This codes for CASSSSSGLSYEQYV.